This entry features one T cell receptor (beta chain) sequence. Its target is unknown. A single base separates this from a much larger clone, so it may be a read error. TCRdb re-analysed the reads in MiXCR, keeping a single row per CDR3 protein. The sample lists thousands of distinct CDR3 sequences, around 21% occurring once. This CDR3 has 13 residues. V was trimmed by 6 bases and J by 7 bases, leaving 10 bases between them. CDR1 MNHNS and CDR2 SASEGT come from the germline V gene. The record originates from a study of liver allograft versus peripheral blood T cells. Overall study: The study compared liver allograft T cell receptor repertoires against peripheral blood repertoires of liver transplant recipients. Study-level findings and limits: Within liver allografts, T cell receptor repertoires were reportedly different from those in peripheral blood.

This clonotype was sampled from a human patient who had a liver transplant. Some T cells could come from the graft donor. The V gene is TRBV6-1, the J gene TRBJ1-6; D is ambiguous. The CDR3 is CASSDMGNSPLHF. The CDR3, as DNA: TGTGCCAGCAGCGACATGGGCAATTCACCCCTCCACTTT.